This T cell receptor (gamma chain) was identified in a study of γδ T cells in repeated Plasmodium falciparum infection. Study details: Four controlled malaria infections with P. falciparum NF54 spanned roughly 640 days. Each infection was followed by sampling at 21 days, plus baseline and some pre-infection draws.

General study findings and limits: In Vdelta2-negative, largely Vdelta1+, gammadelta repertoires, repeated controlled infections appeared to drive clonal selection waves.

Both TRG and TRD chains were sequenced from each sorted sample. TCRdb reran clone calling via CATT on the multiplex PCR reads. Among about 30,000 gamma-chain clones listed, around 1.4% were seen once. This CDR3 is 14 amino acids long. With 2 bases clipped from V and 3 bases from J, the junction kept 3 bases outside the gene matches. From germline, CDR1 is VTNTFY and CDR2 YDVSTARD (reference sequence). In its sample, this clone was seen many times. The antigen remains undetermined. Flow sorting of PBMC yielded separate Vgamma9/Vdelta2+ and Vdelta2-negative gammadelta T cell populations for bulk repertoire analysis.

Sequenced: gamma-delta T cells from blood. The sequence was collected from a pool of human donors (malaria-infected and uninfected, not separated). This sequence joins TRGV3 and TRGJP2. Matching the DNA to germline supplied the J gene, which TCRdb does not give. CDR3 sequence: CATWDNGSDWIKTF. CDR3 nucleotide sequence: TGTGCCACCTGGGACAACGGTAGTGATTGGATCAAGACGTTT.